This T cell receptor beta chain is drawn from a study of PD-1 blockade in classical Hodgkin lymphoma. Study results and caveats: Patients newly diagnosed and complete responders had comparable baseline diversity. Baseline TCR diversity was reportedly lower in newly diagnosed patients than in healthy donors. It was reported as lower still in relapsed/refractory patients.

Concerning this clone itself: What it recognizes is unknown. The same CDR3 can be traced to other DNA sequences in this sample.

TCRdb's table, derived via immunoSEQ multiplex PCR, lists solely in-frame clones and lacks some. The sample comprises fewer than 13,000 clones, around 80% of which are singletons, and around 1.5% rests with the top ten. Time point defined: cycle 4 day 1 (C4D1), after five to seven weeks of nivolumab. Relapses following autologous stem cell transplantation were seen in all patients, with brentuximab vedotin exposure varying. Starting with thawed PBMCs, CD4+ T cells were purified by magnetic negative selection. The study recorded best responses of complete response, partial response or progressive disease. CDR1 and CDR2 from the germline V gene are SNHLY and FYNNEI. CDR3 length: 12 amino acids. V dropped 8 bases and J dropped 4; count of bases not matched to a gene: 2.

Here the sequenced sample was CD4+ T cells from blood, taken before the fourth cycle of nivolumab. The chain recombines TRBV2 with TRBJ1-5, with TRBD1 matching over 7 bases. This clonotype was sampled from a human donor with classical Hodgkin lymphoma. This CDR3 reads CASSGQNQPQHF. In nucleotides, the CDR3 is TGTGCCAGCTCGGGACAGAATCAGCCCCAGCATTTT. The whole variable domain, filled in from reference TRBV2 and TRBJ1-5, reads EPEVTQTPSHQVTQMGQEVILRCVPISNHLYFYWYRQILGQKVEFLVSFYNNEISEKSEIFDDQFSVERPDGSNFTLKIRSTKLEDSAMYFCASSGQNQPQHFGDGTRLSIL.